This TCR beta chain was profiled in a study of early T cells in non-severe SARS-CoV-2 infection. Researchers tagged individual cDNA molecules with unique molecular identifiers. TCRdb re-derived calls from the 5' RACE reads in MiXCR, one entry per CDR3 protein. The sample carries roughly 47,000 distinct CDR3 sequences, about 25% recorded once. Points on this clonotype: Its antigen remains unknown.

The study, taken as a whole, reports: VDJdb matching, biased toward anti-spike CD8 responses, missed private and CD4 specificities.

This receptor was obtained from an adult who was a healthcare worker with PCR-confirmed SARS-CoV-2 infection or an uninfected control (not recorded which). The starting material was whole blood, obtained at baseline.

The CDR3: CASSLKGQGANNSPLHF. CDR3 DNA sequence: TGTGCCAGCTCCCTAAAGGGACAGGGGGCGAATAATTCACCCCTCCACTTT. The chain uses TRBV18 and TRBJ1-6; 12 bases map to TRBD1. The CDR3 consists of 17 residues. V shed 6 bases and J 5 bases; nucleotides not matched to a gene: 8. Germline V gene sequence: CDR1 KGHSH, CDR2 LQKENI.